This TCR beta chain was sequenced in a study of blood T cells in healthy people across ages. This clonotype was recorded many times. Its antigen is as yet unknown. Next came a second PCR, run for about 7 to 11 cycles, which used a sample-barcoded 5' primer along with a J-beta primer mix. TCRdb processed the 5' RACE reads anew with MiXCR; each CDR3 protein has one entry. The sample records around 1,800,000 distinct CDR3 sequences, around 42% being singletons. The V gene's germline CDR1 is LNHNV and CDR2 YYDKDF (reference sequence). Trimming took 3 bases from V and 5 from J; bases not matched to a gene: 7. The CDR3 contains 15 residues. Study-wide results and limits: Roughly linear declines in TCR beta diversity per million T cells occurred with age.

The chain carries TRBV15 and TRBJ2-5; TRBD2 agrees at 9 bases. Sequencing used blood. The receptor was derived from a human donor in good health. DNA for the CDR3: TGTGCCACCAGCAGGCGGGGGGGCATTATGGAGACCCAGTACTTC. Amino acids: CATSRRGGIMETQYF.